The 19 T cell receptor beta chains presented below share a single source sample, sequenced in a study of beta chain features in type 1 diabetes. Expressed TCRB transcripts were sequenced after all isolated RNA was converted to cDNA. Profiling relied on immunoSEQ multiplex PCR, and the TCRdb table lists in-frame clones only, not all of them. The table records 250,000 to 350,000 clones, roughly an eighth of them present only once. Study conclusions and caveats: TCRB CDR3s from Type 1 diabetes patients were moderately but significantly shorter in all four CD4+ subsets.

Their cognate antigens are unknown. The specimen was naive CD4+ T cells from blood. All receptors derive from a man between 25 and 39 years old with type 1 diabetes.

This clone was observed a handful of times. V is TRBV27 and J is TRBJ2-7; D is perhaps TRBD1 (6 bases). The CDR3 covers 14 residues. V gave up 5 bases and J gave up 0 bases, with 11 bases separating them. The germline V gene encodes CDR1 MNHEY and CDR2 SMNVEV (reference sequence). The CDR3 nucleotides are TGTGCCAGCAGTCGAAGGACAGCCTCCTACGAGCAGTACTTC. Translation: CASSRRTASYEQYF.

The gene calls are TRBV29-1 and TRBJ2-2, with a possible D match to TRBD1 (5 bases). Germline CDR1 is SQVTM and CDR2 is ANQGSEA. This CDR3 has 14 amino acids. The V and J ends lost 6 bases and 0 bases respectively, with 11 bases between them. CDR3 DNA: TGCAGCGTCAGAGAGACAGCGAACACCGGGGAGCTGTTTTTT. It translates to CSVRETANTGELFF.

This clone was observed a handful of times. CDR3 in amino acids: CASSFQGAETQYF. CDR3 DNA sequence: TGTGCCAGCAGCTTCCAGGGTGCAGAGACCCAGTACTTC. J is TRBJ2-5 and V is TRBV7-2; D is perhaps TRBD1 (5 bases). The CDR3 is 13 residues long. The germline V and J ends were trimmed by 3 bases and 4 bases, with 9 bases remaining between them. Germline assignment: CDR1 SGHTA and CDR2 FQGNSA.

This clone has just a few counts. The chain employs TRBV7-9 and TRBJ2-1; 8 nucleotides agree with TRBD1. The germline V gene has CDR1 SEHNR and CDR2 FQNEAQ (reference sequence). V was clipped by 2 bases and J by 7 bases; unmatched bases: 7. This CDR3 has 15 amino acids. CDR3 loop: CASSLRSGGENEQFF. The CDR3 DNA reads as TGTGCCAGCAGCTTAAGGTCAGGGGGCGAGAATGAGCAGTTCTTC.

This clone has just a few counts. DNA for the CDR3: TGTGCCAGCAGTTTACAGGGTGGTGGGGATACGCAGTATTTT. Protein sequence: CASSLQGGGDTQYF. The chain couples TRBV27 to TRBJ2-3; TRBD1 might be the D (5 bases). Germline CDR1 reads MNHEY; CDR2 reads SMNVEV (reference sequence). The ends were cut back, 2 bases at V and 6 bases at J, with 12 bases in the middle. The CDR3 has 14 residues.

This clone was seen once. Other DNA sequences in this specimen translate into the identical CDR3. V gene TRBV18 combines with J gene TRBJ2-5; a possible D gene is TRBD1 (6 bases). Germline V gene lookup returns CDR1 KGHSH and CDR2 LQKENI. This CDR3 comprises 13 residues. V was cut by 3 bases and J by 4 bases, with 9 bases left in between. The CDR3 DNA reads TGTGCCAGCTCACCCCAGGGGCGAGAGACCCAGTACTTC. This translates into CASSPQGRETQYF.

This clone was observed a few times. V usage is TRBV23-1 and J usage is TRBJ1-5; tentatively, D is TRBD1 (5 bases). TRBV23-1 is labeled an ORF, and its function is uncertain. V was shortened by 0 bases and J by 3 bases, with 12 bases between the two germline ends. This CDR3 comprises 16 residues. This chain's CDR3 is CASSQSWSGFNQPQHF. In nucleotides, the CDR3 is TGCGCCAGCAGTCAATCATGGTCAGGGTTCAATCAGCCCCAGCATTTT.

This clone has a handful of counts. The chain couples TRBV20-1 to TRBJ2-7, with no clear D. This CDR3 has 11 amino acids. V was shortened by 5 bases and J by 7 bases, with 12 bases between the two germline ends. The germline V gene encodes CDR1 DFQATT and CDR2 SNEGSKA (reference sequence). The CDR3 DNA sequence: TGCAGTGCTCTCCCATCGCGGGAGCAGTACTTC. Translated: CSALPSREQYF.

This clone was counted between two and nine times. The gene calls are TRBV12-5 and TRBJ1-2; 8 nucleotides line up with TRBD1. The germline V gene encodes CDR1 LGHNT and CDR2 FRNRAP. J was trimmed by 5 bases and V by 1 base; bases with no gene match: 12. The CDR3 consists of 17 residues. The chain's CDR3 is CASGLGDPTGVRYGYTF. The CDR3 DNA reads TGTGCTAGTGGTTTGGGAGACCCGACAGGGGTACGGTATGGCTACACCTTC.

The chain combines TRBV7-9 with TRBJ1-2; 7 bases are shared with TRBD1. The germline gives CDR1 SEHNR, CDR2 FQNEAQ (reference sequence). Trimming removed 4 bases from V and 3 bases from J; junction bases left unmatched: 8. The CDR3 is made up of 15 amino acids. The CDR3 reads CASSSTGQDDYGYTF. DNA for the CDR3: TGTGCCAGCAGCTCGACAGGACAGGACGACTATGGCTACACCTTC.

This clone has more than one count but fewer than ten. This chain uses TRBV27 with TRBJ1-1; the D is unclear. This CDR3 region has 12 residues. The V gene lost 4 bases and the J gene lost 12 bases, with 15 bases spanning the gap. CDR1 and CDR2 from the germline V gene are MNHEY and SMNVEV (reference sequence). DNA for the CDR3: TGTGCCAGCAGTTCGCAGTCCCTTCAGACTTTCTTT. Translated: CASSSQSLQTFF.

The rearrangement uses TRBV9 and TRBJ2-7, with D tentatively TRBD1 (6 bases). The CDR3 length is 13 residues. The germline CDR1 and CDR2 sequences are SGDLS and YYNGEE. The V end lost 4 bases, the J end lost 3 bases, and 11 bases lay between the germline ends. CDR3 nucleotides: TGTGCCAGCAGCTTCGGACAGAACTACGAGCAGTACTTC. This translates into CASSFGQNYEQYF.

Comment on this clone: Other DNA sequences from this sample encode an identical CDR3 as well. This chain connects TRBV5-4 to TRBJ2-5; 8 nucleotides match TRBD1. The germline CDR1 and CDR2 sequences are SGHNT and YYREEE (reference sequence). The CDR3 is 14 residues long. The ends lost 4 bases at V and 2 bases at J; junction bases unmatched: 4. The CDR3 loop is CASSQGQGQETQYF. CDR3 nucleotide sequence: TGTGCCAGCAGCCAAGGACAGGGACAAGAGACCCAGTACTTC.

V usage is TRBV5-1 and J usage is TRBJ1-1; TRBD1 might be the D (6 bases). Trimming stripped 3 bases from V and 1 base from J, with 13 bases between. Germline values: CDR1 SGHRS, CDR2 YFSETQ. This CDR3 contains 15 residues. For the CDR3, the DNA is TGCGCCAGCAGCTGGGGTGGGGGCTGGAACACTGAAGCTTTCTTT. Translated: CASSWGGGWNTEAFF.

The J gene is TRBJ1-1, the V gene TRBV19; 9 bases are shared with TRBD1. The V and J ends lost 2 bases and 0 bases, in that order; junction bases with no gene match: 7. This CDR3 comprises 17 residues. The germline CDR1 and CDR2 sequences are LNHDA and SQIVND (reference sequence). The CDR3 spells CASSIWTGATMNTEAFF. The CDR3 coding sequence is TGTGCCAGTAGTATATGGACAGGGGCGACGATGAACACTGAAGCTTTCTTT.

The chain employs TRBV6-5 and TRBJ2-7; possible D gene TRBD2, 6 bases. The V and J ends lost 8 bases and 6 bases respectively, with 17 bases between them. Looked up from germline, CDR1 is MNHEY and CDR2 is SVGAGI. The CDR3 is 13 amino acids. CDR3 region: CASYQQAGAEQYF. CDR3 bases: TGTGCCAGCTATCAACAAGCGGGTGCCGAGCAGTACTTC.

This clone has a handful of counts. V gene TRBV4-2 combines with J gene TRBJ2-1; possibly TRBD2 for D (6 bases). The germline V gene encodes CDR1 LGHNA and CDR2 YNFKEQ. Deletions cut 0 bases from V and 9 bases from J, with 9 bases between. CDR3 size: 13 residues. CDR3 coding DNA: TGTGCCAGCAGCCAAGATCAGGAGGGTGAGCAGTTCTTC. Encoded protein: CASSQDQEGEQFF.

The CDR3 nucleotides read TGTGCCAGTAGTTCAATGGACAGTTTAATTGCCTACACCTTC. Encoded protein: CASSSMDSLIAYTF. The chain joins TRBV19 to TRBJ1-2; possible D gene TRBD1, 6 bases. Per germline, CDR1 LNHDA and CDR2 SQIVND (reference sequence). V was clipped by 5 bases and J by 10 bases, with 20 bases between them. The length of the CDR3 is 14 residues.

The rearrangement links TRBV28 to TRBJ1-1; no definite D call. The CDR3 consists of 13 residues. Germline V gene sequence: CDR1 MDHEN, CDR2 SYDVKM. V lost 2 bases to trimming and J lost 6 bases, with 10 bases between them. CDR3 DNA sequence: TGTGCCAGCAGTTTACCGGTAATCTCTGAAGCTTTCTTT. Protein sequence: CASSLPVISEAFF. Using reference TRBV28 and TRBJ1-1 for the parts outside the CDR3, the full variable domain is DVKVTQSSRYLVKRTGEKVFLECVQDMDHENMFWYRQDPGLGLRLIYFSYDVKMKEKGDIPEGYSVSREKKERFSLILESASTNQTSMYLCASSLPVISEAFFGQGTRLTVV.